These 26 T cell receptor beta chains share one sample of origin, sequenced in a study of T cells after yellow fever vaccination. One entry per CDR3 protein results from TCRdb running MiXCR on the 5' RACE reads. The data hold 40,000 to 50,000 distinct CDR3 sequences, with about 6.8% observed a single time. The sequenced sample was CD8+ T cells not binding an NS4B(214-222) dextramer, sorted from PBMCs, obtained 45 days after the yellow fever booster vaccination. Source of these receptors: a man aged 30 to 45 who received the YFV17D yellow fever vaccine.

This clonotype was seen many times. The DNA for the CDR3 is TGTGCCAGCAGCAAAGGGACTAGCGGGAGGAATGAGCAGTTCTTC. Residues: CASSKGTSGRNEQFF. The chain combines TRBV21-1 with TRBJ2-1; TRBD2 is taken as the D call from the table, unchecked against the DNA. TRBV21-1 is flagged as a pseudogene. This CDR3 has 15 amino acids.

The sample holds many counts of this clonotype. In nucleotides, the CDR3 is TGTGCCAGCGACGAGACTAGTCGCACCGGGGAGCTGTTTTTT. Its protein product is CASDETSRTGELFF. The J gene is TRBJ2-2, the V gene TRBV7-2, with a possible D match to TRBD2 (6 bases). V lost 8 bases to trimming and J lost 4 bases, with 14 bases between them. This CDR3 has 14 amino acids. Germline-derived CDR1 and CDR2 are SGHTA and FQGNSA. Supplemented by reference TRBV7-2 and TRBJ2-2, the full variable domain reads GAGVSQSPSNKVTEKGKDVELRCDPISGHTALYWYRQSLGQGLEFLIYFQGNSAPDKSGLPSDRFSAERTGGSVSTLTIQRTQQEDSAVYLCASDETSRTGELFFGEGSRLTVL.

This clonotype was seen repeatedly, ten times or more. V is TRBV20-1 and J is TRBJ2-7; TRBD2 agrees at 7 bases. The CDR3 sequence is 14 residues long. Germline assignment: CDR1 DFQATT and CDR2 SNEGSKA (reference sequence). After removal of 2 bases from V and 2 bases from J, the junction contained 6 bases not matched to a gene. The CDR3: CSARRGLGAYEQYF. The DNA for the CDR3 is TGCAGTGCTAGAAGAGGACTAGGAGCCTACGAGCAGTACTTC.

This clonotype was detected ten times or more. The chain combines TRBV11-2 with TRBJ2-5; TRBD2 matches 9 bases. V shed 5 bases and J 5 bases; nucleotides not matched to a gene: 18. The CDR3 extends over 18 amino acids. Germline assignment: CDR1 SGHAT and CDR2 FQNNGV. CDR3 sequence reads: CASSPSYYLAGRGETQYF. The CDR3 DNA follows: TGTGCCAGCAGCCCTTCATATTATCTAGCGGGACGAGGGGAGACCCAGTACTTC.

This clonotype was seen repeatedly, ten times or more. The chain uses TRBV19 and TRBJ1-1; 7 nucleotides align to TRBD1. This CDR3 contains 15 residues. J lost 3 bases, V lost 6 bases, and 10 bases had no gene match. CDR1 is LNHDA, CDR2 SQIVND, per germline (reference sequence). This CDR3 reads CASRRSGGTDTEAFF. The DNA of the CDR3 is TGTGCCAGTAGGAGGTCAGGGGGTACGGACACTGAAGCTTTCTTT.

This clonotype was detected ten times or more. V gene TRBV13 combines with J gene TRBJ2-7, with D unclear. This CDR3 region has 14 residues. Germline V CDR1 and CDR2: PRHDT, FYEKMQ (reference sequence). Trimming took off 5 bases at V and 5 bases at J, with 16 bases between the two ends. The CDR3 bases are TGTGCCAGCAGCCCAGTCGACGTGTCCAACGAGCAGTACTTC. Translated: CASSPVDVSNEQYF.

The sample holds many counts of this clonotype. The J gene is TRBJ2-1, the V gene TRBV30, with 11 bases matching TRBD2. This CDR3 region has 14 residues. After removal of 5 bases from V and 5 bases from J, the junction contained 5 bases not matched to a gene. Germline CDR1 reads GTSNPN; CDR2 reads SVGIG (reference sequence). The CDR3 sequence: CAWVASGRNNEQFF. The CDR3, as DNA: TGTGCCTGGGTCGCTAGCGGGAGGAACAATGAGCAGTTCTTC.

This clonotype was seen at least ten times. This rearrangement joins TRBV12-3 or TRBV12-4 to TRBJ2-7, with a weak D call TRBD2 (6 bases). This CDR3 contains 13 residues. The germline V and J ends were trimmed by 1 base and 3 bases, with 7 bases remaining between them. CDR3: CASSLGRDYEQYF. The DNA for the CDR3 is TGTGCCAGCAGTTTAGGGCGGGACTACGAGCAGTACTTC.

Many counts were recorded for this clonotype. This chain joins TRBV5-6 and TRBJ2-3; the match to TRBD2 covers 7 bases. The CDR3 length is 18 residues. V shed 0 bases and J 0 bases; nucleotides not matched to a gene: 10. The germline gives CDR1 SGHDT, CDR2 YYEEEE. The CDR3 nucleotides are TGTGCCAGCAGCTTGGACGCCGGCGGGAGCGTTAGCACAGATACGCAGTATTTT. The encoded protein is CASSLDAGGSVSTDTQYF. The complete variable domain, with remaining parts taken from reference TRBV5-6 and TRBJ2-3, reads DAGVTQSPTHLIKTRGQQVTLRCSPKSGHDTVSWYQQALGQGPQFIFQYYEEEERQRGNFPDRFSGHQFPNYSSELNVNALLLGDSALYLCASSLDAGGSVSTDTQYFGPGTRLTVL.

This clonotype was counted many times. The rearrangement links TRBV6-5 to TRBJ2-3, with TRBD2 matching over 7 bases. This CDR3 region has 16 residues. Looked up from germline, CDR1 is MNHEY and CDR2 is SVGAGI. The V and J ends lost 5 bases and 5 bases, in that order; junction bases with no gene match: 13. The CDR3 loop is CASSLGEGGLGDTQYF. DNA for the CDR3: TGTGCCAGCAGTCTCGGAGAGGGAGGGCTCGGAGATACGCAGTATTTT.

The table lists this clonotype with many counts. J is TRBJ2-1 and V is TRBV29-1; TRBD2 aligns across 12 bases. The germline CDR1 and CDR2 sequences are SQVTM and ANQGSEA. The CDR3 extends over 16 amino acids. The V and J ends lost 1 base and 3 bases, in that order; junction bases with no gene match: 4. The CDR3 protein is CSVEGGLAGRYNEQFF. The CDR3 nucleotides are TGCAGCGTTGAAGGGGGACTAGCGGGCCGCTACAATGAGCAGTTCTTC.

This clonotype has a count of ten or more. This chain connects TRBV28 to TRBJ2-2; 10 positions agree with TRBD2. The germline V gene encodes CDR1 MDHEN and CDR2 SYDVKM. The CDR3 sequence is 18 residues long. V shed 2 bases, J shed 4 bases, and the junction held 10 bases outside the gene matches. The CDR3 is CASSLAEFLAGVTGELFF. DNA for the CDR3: TGTGCCAGCAGTTTAGCAGAATTTCTAGCGGGAGTCACCGGGGAGCTGTTTTTT.

The sample holds many counts of this clonotype. The chain couples TRBV5-5 to TRBJ1-2; D ambiguous. Trimming pared 7 bases from V and 6 bases from J, leaving 13 bases between. Germline CDR1 and CDR2: SGHKS and YYEKEE (reference sequence). The CDR3 totals 12 residues. DNA of the CDR3: TGTGCCAGCTCGACGCCGGAGGATGGCTACACCTTC. This gives the protein CASSTPEDGYTF.

This clonotype was seen repeatedly, ten times or more. The V and J genes are TRBV15 and TRBJ2-1, with 7 positions matching TRBD1. The CDR3 consists of 16 residues. Germline CDR1 LNHNV, CDR2 YYDKDF (reference sequence). V lost 0 bases to trimming and J lost 0 bases; unmatched junction nucleotides: 2. CDR3 DNA sequence: TGTGCCACCAGCAGAGATTCAGGGGGCTCCTACAATGAGCAGTTCTTC. This gives the protein CATSRDSGGSYNEQFF.

In its sample, this clonotype was seen many times. This chain uses TRBV6-2 or TRBV6-3 with TRBJ2-1, with D perhaps matching TRBD1 (5 bases). The germline V gene encodes CDR1 MNHEY and CDR2 SVGEGT. This CDR3 contains 16 residues. The V end was cut by 4 bases, the J end by 0 bases, with 13 bases between. The CDR3 DNA sequence: TGTGCCAGCAGTTCCGCGACAGTGAGCTCCTACAATGAGCAGTTCTTC. It yields the protein CASSSATVSSYNEQFF.

In this sample, this clonotype turned up many times. This rearrangement joins TRBV20-1 to TRBJ2-4; a weak D match, TRBD1 (5 bases). Germline V gives CDR1 DFQATT, CDR2 SNEGSKA (reference sequence). With 1 base removed from V and 3 bases from J, the gap between germline ends came to 10 bases. The CDR3 length is 14 residues. The CDR3: CSARGIDSKNIQYF. CDR3 bases: TGCAGTGCTAGAGGCATTGACAGCAAAAACATTCAGTACTTC.

This clonotype was counted at least ten times. J is TRBJ2-1 and V is TRBV7-6; TRBD2 is a possible D gene (5 bases). This CDR3 has 17 residues. V lost 5 bases, J lost 0 bases, and 17 bases lay in between. The germline V gene encodes CDR1 SGHVS and CDR2 FNYEAQ. The CDR3 loop reads CASSKYRRGSSYNEQFF. The CDR3, as DNA: TGTGCCAGCAGCAAATATAGACGAGGGAGCTCCTACAATGAGCAGTTCTTC.

CDR3 in amino acids: CASSQDPYPEAFF. The DNA for the CDR3 is TGTGCCAGCAGCCAAGATCCGTACCCTGAAGCTTTCTTT. The chain links TRBV14 to TRBJ1-1; D unclear. V shed 0 bases and J shed 6 bases, with 8 bases lying between them. Germline CDR1 and CDR2: SGHDN and FVKESK. This CDR3 contains 13 residues.

This clonotype was observed many times. The rearrangement uses TRBV3-1 and TRBJ2-1, with D possibly TRBD2 on 6 matching bases. This CDR3 region has 18 residues. V gave up 2 bases and J gave up 5 bases, with 22 bases separating them. Germline-derived CDR1 and CDR2 are LGHDT and YNNKEL (reference sequence). The CDR3 nucleotides read TGTGCCAGCAGCCAATACCCCCGGACTACGAATTTTGACAATGAGCAGTTCTTC. Translating it yields CASSQYPRTTNFDNEQFF.

This clonotype came up many times. This chain joins TRBV2 and TRBJ2-2; D is unresolved. Germline loops: CDR1 SNHLY, CDR2 FYNNEI. CDR3 length: 13 residues. V lost 4 bases and J lost 2, with 5 bases in between. The CDR3: CASSVYNTGELFF. CDR3 bases: TGTGCCAGCAGTGTATACAACACCGGGGAGCTGTTTTTT.

There are many counts of this clonotype. The genes are TRBV7-9 and TRBJ2-7; 8 nucleotides match TRBD2. V lost 5 bases to trimming and J lost 4 bases; unmatched junction nucleotides: 7. CDR3 length: 14 residues. Germline CDR1 is SEHNR and CDR2 is FQNEAQ (reference sequence). CDR3 amino acids: CASSISQREYEQYF. In nucleotides, the CDR3 is TGTGCCAGCAGCATAAGCCAGCGGGAGTACGAGCAGTACTTC.

The rearrangement links TRBV4-1 to TRBJ2-4; D gene unclear. CDR3 size: 15 residues. CDR1 is MGHRA and CDR2 is YSYEKL in the germline V gene. V lost 1 base to trimming and J lost 0 bases, with 7 bases between them. The CDR3 region is CASSQALLAKNIQYF. DNA for the CDR3: TGCGCCAGCAGCCAAGCTCTTTTAGCCAAAAACATTCAGTACTTC.

This clonotype was detected many times. This chain uses TRBV10-3 with TRBJ1-2; TRBD1 matches at 9 bases. The V and J ends lost 4 bases and 5 bases, in that order; junction bases with no gene match: 8. Germline V gives CDR1 ENHRY, CDR2 SYGVKD. The CDR3 runs to 15 residues. The CDR3 nucleotides are TGTGCCATCAGTGCCACAGGGGGCGTAGAGTATGGCTACACCTTC. Translating gives CAISATGGVEYGYTF.

This clonotype was observed at least ten times. The V call is TRBV5-4, the J call TRBJ2-1; TRBD2 is a possible D gene (6 bases). Germline lookup yields CDR1 SGHNT and CDR2 YYREEE (reference sequence). The length of the CDR3 is 13 residues. Trimming removed 5 bases at V and 6 bases at J, with 12 bases between. CDR3 in amino acids: CASRSGTPNEQFF. The CDR3 bases are TGTGCCAGCAGATCCGGGACTCCCAATGAGCAGTTCTTC.

This clonotype occurred many times. The V and J genes are TRBV6-2 or TRBV6-3 and TRBJ2-7, with 7 nucleotides matching TRBD1. In germline, CDR1 is MNHEY, CDR2 SVGEGT. Trimming at V came to 2 bases and at J to 0 bases, leaving 7 bases not matched to a gene. This CDR3 is built from 16 residues. The DNA for the CDR3 is TGTGCCAGCAGTTACCCGGGACAGTTCACCTCCTACGAGCAGTACTTC. As protein: CASSYPGQFTSYEQYF.

This clonotype was detected ten times or more. The chain uses TRBV4-1 and TRBJ1-5, with D uncertain. V shed 3 bases and J shed 4 bases, with 7 bases lying between them. This CDR3 has 13 residues. Germline V gives CDR1 MGHRA, CDR2 YSYEKL. The CDR3 sequence is CASSQGSNQPQHF. The CDR3 bases are TGCGCCAGCAGCCAGGGTTCGAATCAGCCCCAGCATTTT.